The 26 T cell receptor beta chains listed next were all sequenced from one sample in a study of OX40 agonist ivuxolimab in advanced cancers. The repertoire was sequenced with immunoSEQ multiplex PCR; TCRdb's copy has only in-frame clones and lacks some. The sample gives 65,000 to 80,000 clones, around 81% of which show up once; around 8.2% is in the top ten. Sequenced material: CD4+ or CD8+ T cells sorted from blood, taken in a trial of the OX40 agonist ivuxolimab. The receptors originated from an adult with an advanced solid tumor such as melanoma, head and neck, liver or kidney cancer.

This clone was counted once. The chain has TRBV28 and TRBJ2-4; possibly TRBD1 for D (6 bases). Germline loops: CDR1 MDHEN, CDR2 SYDVKM. This CDR3 has 14 amino acids. V was cut by 3 bases and J by 3 bases, with 9 bases left in between. The DNA of the CDR3 is TGTGCCAGCAGTTTGGACAGCCTCAAAAACATTCAGTACTTC. Translated: CASSLDSLKNIQYF.

The V call is TRBV5-4, the J call TRBJ1-6; D is ambiguous. V was trimmed by 1 base and J by 8 bases, leaving 7 bases between them. From germline, CDR1 is SGHNT and CDR2 YYREEE (reference sequence). This CDR3 is built from 13 residues. CDR3 sequence reads: CASSLTEDSPLHF. In DNA, the CDR3 is TGTGCCAGCAGCTTGACAGAGGATTCACCCCTCCACTTT. Using reference TRBV5-4 and TRBJ1-6 for the parts outside the CDR3, the full variable domain is ETGVTQSPTHLIKTRGQQVTLRCSSQSGHNTVSWYQQALGQGPQFIFQYYREEENGRGNFPPRFSGLQFPNYSSELNVNALELDDSALYLCASSLTEDSPLHFGNGTRLTVT.

A few counts support this clone. The chain is built from TRBV2 and TRBJ1-2; TRBD1 matches at 9 bases. V gave up 0 bases and J gave up 7 bases; unmatched junction bases: 6. The CDR3 sequence is 15 residues long. Germline CDR1 reads SNHLY; CDR2 reads FYNNEI. CDR3 amino acids: CASSEALRTGAGYTF. The CDR3 bases are TGTGCCAGCAGTGAAGCGCTTCGGACAGGGGCTGGCTACACCTTC.

This rearrangement joins TRBV5-5 to TRBJ2-7; the D is unclear. This CDR3 spans 12 amino acids. Trimming removed 2 bases at V and 5 bases at J, with 8 bases between. Germline-derived CDR1 and CDR2 are SGHKS and YYEKEE (reference sequence). The CDR3 loop is CASSFLRNEQYV. CDR3 bases: TGTGCCAGCAGCTTTCTTCGTAACGAGCAGTACGTC.

The chain uses TRBV30 and TRBJ1-5, with 10 bases that match TRBD1. Germline values: CDR1 GTSNPN, CDR2 SVGIG (reference sequence). Losses at the gene ends were 3 bases for V and 7 bases for J; bases not matched to a gene: 3. CDR3 length equals 13 residues. DNA of the CDR3: TGTGCCTGGAGCGGACAGGGGGGCCAGCCCCAGCATTTT. It codes for CAWSGQGGQPQHF.

The J gene is TRBJ2-1, the V gene TRBV9; 11 nucleotides align to TRBD2. The V segment lost 3 bases and the J segment 9 bases; nucleotides outside the gene matches: 17. The CDR3 contains 18 residues. Germline V CDR1 and CDR2: SGDLS, YYNGEE. In DNA, the CDR3 is TGTGCCAGCAGCGCCGGACTAGCGGGTCAACGTTTTATGGGTGAGCAGTTCTTC. It codes for CASSAGLAGQRFMGEQFF.

CDR3 sequence: CASTAGPYNEQFF. The CDR3 DNA follows: TGTGCCAGCACCGCGGGGCCCTACAATGAGCAGTTCTTC. The gene calls are TRBV7-2 and TRBJ2-1; a possible D gene is TRBD2 (6 bases). Trimming left V 7 bases short and J 2 bases short, with 9 bases between. The CDR3 totals 13 residues. Germline CDR1 is SGHTA and CDR2 is FQGNSA.

In this sample, this clone turned up once. The genes are TRBV7-2 and TRBJ1-2; D gene uncertain. Germline values: CDR1 SGHTA, CDR2 FQGNSA. The V end was cut by 1 base, the J end by 0 bases, with 6 bases between. This CDR3 is built from 14 residues. CDR3 in amino acids: CASSLGPANYGYTF. In nucleotides, the CDR3 is TGTGCCAGCAGCTTAGGGCCGGCTAACTATGGCTACACCTTC.

The genes are TRBV29-1 and TRBJ2-3, with 7 bases identical to TRBD2. The CDR3 is 14 amino acids. Unmatched junction bases numbered 3, after V lost 2 bases and J lost 1 base. Germline CDR1 and CDR2: SQVTM and ANQGSEA. The CDR3 DNA follows: TGCAGCGTTGAAAGCGGGAAAGGCACAGATACGCAGTATTTT. Encoded protein: CSVESGKGTDTQYF.

J is TRBJ2-3 and V is TRBV11-2, with D possibly matching TRBD2 (5 bases). Per the germline V gene, CDR1 is SGHAT and CDR2 is FQNNGV. The CDR3 spans 15 residues. Trimming removed 6 bases from V and 5 bases from J, with 18 bases in between. The CDR3 nucleotides read TGTGCCAGCAGTTCTCCGGGATCCCCGGGAGATACGCAGTATTTT. Its translation is CASSSPGSPGDTQYF. Full variable domain (outside the CDR3, taken from reference TRBV11-2 and TRBJ2-3): EAGVAQSPRYKIIEKRQSVAFWCNPISGHATLYWYQQILGQGPKLLIQFQNNGVVDDSQLPKDRFSAERLKGVDSTLKIQPAKLEDSAVYLCASSSPGSPGDTQYFGPGTRLTVL.

The gene calls are TRBV6-5 and TRBJ1-2; the D gene is possibly TRBD1 (6 bases). Per the germline V gene, CDR1 is MNHEY and CDR2 is SVGAGI. This CDR3 has 15 amino acids. Trimming removed 0 bases at V and 1 base at J, with 9 bases between. CDR3 protein: CASSYSQGSNYGYTF. CDR3 nucleotide sequence: TGTGCCAGCAGTTACTCCCAGGGGAGTAACTATGGCTACACCTTC.

The chain has TRBV4-3 and TRBJ2-5; TRBD2 agrees at 12 bases. V dropped 0 bases and J dropped 5; count of bases not matched to a gene: 10. Per germline, CDR1 LGHNA and CDR2 YSLEER. CDR3 size: 18 residues. The CDR3 coding sequence is TGCGCCAGCAGCCAAGATCCGGCTAGCGGGAGGGCGGGGGAGACCCAGTACTTC. Translation: CASSQDPASGRAGETQYF.

V gene TRBV7-9 combines with J gene TRBJ2-1, with 7 bases identical to TRBD2. This CDR3 contains 17 residues. Germline CDR1 reads SEHNR; CDR2 reads FQNEAQ (reference sequence). The ends lost 2 bases at V and 2 bases at J; junction bases unmatched: 9. The CDR3: CASSLFSSGGTYNEQFF. DNA of the CDR3: TGTGCCAGCAGCTTATTTTCTAGCGGAGGAACCTACAATGAGCAGTTCTTC.

The chain has TRBV19 and TRBJ2-5, with TRBD2 identical over 7 bases. The V and J ends lost 3 bases and 3 bases, in that order; junction bases with no gene match: 13. The CDR3 is 17 residues long. Per the germline V gene, CDR1 is LNHDA and CDR2 is SQIVND (reference sequence). The CDR3 reads CASSIGPTRTRKETQYF. The CDR3 DNA sequence: TGTGCCAGTAGTATTGGCCCGACGAGGACTAGAAAAGAGACCCAGTACTTC.

In its sample, this clone was seen once. The rearrangement joins TRBV5-1 to TRBJ2-5, with TRBD2 matching 14 bases. With V trimmed by 1 base and J by 2 bases, 13 bases remained unmatched. Per the germline V gene, CDR1 is SGHRS and CDR2 is YFSETQ. This CDR3 comprises 20 residues. CDR3 nucleotides: TGCGCCAGCAGCTTGACGCTTGTGGGACTAGCGGGAGTCAGGCAAGAGACCCAGTACTTC. Translated: CASSLTLVGLAGVRQETQYF.

V and J are TRBV6-6 and TRBJ1-5; TRBD1 matches 7 bases. The CDR3 is 15 amino acids. V shed 2 bases, J shed 5 bases, and the junction held 6 bases outside the gene matches. Germline V lookup: CDR1 MNHNY, CDR2 SVGAGI (reference sequence). The CDR3 sequence is CASSYGDSSHQPQHF. The CDR3 DNA reads TGTGCCAGCAGTTACGGGGACAGCAGTCATCAGCCCCAGCATTTT.

This clone appeared a few times. The chain couples TRBV2 to TRBJ1-1; D is unclear. The CDR3 extends over 13 amino acids. Trimming cost V 5 bases and J 8 bases, with 15 bases left between them. The germline gives CDR1 SNHLY, CDR2 FYNNEI. CDR3 sequence: CASSRMTQLEAFF. The CDR3 region has the DNA TGTGCCAGCAGTAGAATGACGCAGTTAGAAGCTTTCTTT.

The chain employs TRBV11-2 and TRBJ2-3, with 9 positions matching TRBD2. The CDR3 is 15 amino acids. From germline, CDR1 is SGHAT and CDR2 FQNNGV. V lost 3 bases and J lost 5; bases outside the gene matches: 6. CDR3 protein: CASSFTSGFKDTQYF. CDR3 DNA: TGTGCCAGCAGCTTCACTAGCGGGTTCAAAGATACGCAGTATTTT.

This clone has only one observation. The chain couples TRBV2 to TRBJ2-7, with 10 positions matching TRBD1. The CDR3 runs 12 residues. Germline V gives CDR1 SNHLY, CDR2 FYNNEI. J lost 6 bases, V lost 5 bases, and 1 base had no gene match. The CDR3 DNA follows: TGTGCCAGCAGTTGGACAGGGGGCGAGCAGTACGTC. Amino acid sequence: CASSWTGGEQYV.

This chain uses TRBV7-2 with TRBJ2-1, with 8 positions matching TRBD2. This CDR3 comprises 15 residues. CDR1 is SGHTA, CDR2 FQGNSA, per germline. With V trimmed by 5 bases and J by 2 bases, 5 bases remained unmatched. The DNA of the CDR3 is TGTGCCAGCAGCAAAGCGGGAGTGGCCTACAATGAGCAGTTCTTC. It translates to CASSKAGVAYNEQFF.

This clone was counted only a few times. This chain uses TRBV19 with TRBJ1-6; 7 nucleotides align to TRBD1. After removal of 9 bases from V and 4 bases from J, the junction contained 3 bases not matched to a gene. CDR1 LNHDA and CDR2 SQIVND come from the germline V gene (reference sequence). This CDR3 has 13 residues. The CDR3 DNA sequence: TGTGCCAGCGGACAGGCATATAATTCACCCCTCCACTTT. This sequence encodes CASGQAYNSPLHF.

This clone was seen a few times. This chain connects TRBV5-1 to TRBJ2-5; TRBD2 agrees at 7 bases. The CDR3 sequence is 14 residues long. Germline loops: CDR1 SGHRS, CDR2 YFSETQ. Trimming removed 0 bases from V and 7 bases from J; junction bases left unmatched: 6. In DNA, the CDR3 is TGCGCCAGCAGCTTGGTCACTAGCGATGGGACCCAGTACTTC. It translates to CASSLVTSDGTQYF.

The J gene is TRBJ2-5, the V gene TRBV6-1; possibly TRBD1 for D (5 bases). CDR3 length equals 13 residues. Trimming left V 0 bases short and J 7 bases short, with 9 bases between. Germline V gives CDR1 MNHNS, CDR2 SASEGT. The CDR3 region is CASSEAQGRTQYF. In DNA form, the CDR3 reads TGTGCCAGCAGTGAAGCTCAGGGTCGGACCCAGTACTTC.

The chain combines TRBV2 with TRBJ1-1, with 8 positions matching TRBD1. Germline values: CDR1 SNHLY, CDR2 FYNNEI. The trim removed 5 bases at V and 0 bases at J, leaving 2 bases unmatched. CDR3 length: 14 residues. As DNA, the CDR3 is TGTGCCAGCAGTCGACAGGGGTTGAACACTGAAGCTTTCTTT. Translating it yields CASSRQGLNTEAFF.

This rearrangement joins TRBV9 to TRBJ2-5, with 8 nucleotides matching TRBD1. V was clipped by 3 bases and J by 3 bases; unmatched bases: 7. Germline CDR1 and CDR2: SGDLS and YYNGEE. The CDR3 contains 15 residues. The CDR3 DNA is TGTGCCAGCAGCGAGGTGGCAGGGGGCGAAGAGACCCAGTACTTC. It is translated as CASSEVAGGEETQYF.

This clone was counted a single time. The rearrangement uses TRBV19 and TRBJ1-3; D may be TRBD1 (5 bases). V gave up 8 bases and J gave up 8 bases, with 13 bases separating them. The CDR3 loop spans 12 amino acids. Germline V gene data show CDR1 as LNHDA and CDR2 as SQIVND (reference sequence). Here the CDR3 DNA reads TGTGCCAGTTGCAGGGAGGAGGACACCATATATTTT. Its protein is CASCREEDTIYF.